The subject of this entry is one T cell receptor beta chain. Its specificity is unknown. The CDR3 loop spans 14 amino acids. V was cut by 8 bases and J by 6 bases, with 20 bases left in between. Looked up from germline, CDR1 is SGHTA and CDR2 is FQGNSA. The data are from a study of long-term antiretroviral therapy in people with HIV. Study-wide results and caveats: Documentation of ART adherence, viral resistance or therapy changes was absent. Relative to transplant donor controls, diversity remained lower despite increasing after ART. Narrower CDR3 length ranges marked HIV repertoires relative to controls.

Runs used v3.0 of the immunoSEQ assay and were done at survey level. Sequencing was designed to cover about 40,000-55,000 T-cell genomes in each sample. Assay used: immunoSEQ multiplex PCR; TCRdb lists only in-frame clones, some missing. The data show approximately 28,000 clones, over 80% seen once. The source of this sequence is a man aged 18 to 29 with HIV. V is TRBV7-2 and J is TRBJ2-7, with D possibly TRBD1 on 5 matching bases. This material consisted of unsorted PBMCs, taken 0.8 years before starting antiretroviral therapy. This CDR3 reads CASRQGSPLGEQYF. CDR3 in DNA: TGTGCCAGCCGTCAGGGTTCACCTTTAGGCGAGCAGTACTTC.